This T cell receptor beta chain was identified during a study of Ad26.COV2.S vaccination and SARS-CoV-2 variants. For the study at large: In the study, Ad26.COV2.S was injected intramuscularly once, or twice 56 days apart.

Treatment defined: about 20 received Ad26.COV2.S at low or high dose, single or two shots; 5 received placebo; per-sample allocation not given. Each sample was drawn 63 days after the first injection (of vaccine or placebo). The repertoire was sequenced with immunoSEQ multiplex PCR; TCRdb's copy has only in-frame clones and lacks some. The sample has about 440,000 clones; roughly 87% are singletons. Trimming cost V 2 bases and J 2 bases; bases outside gene matches: 9. Germline V gene lookup returns CDR1 SGHTA and CDR2 FQGNSA. The CDR3 has 17 residues. The chain is built from TRBV7-2 and TRBJ2-1, with TRBD2 identical over 7 bases. This sequence was found in a person aged 18-60 years who received the Ad26.COV2.S COVID-19 vaccine or a placebo. The sample in question was peripheral blood, obtained in a trial of Ad26.COV2.S vaccine versus placebo. CDR3 residues: CASSLFGGSRAYNEQFF. The CDR3 DNA is TGTGCCAGCAGCTTATTCGGCGGGAGTAGGGCCTACAATGAGCAGTTCTTC.